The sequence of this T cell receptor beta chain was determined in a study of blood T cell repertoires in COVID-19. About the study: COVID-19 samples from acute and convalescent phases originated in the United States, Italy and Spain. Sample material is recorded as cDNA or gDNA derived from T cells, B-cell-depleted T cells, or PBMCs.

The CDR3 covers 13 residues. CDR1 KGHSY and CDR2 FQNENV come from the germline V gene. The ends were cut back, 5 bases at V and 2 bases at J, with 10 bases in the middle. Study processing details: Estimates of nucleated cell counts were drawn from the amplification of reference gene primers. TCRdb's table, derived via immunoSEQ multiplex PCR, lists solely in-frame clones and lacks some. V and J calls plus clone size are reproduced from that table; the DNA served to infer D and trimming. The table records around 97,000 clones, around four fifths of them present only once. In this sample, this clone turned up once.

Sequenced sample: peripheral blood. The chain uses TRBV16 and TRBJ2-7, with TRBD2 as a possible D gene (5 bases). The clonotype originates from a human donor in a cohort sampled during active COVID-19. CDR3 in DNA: TGTGCCAGCAGCGGGAGCCAAACCTACGAGCAGTACTTC. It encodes CASSGSQTYEQYF.